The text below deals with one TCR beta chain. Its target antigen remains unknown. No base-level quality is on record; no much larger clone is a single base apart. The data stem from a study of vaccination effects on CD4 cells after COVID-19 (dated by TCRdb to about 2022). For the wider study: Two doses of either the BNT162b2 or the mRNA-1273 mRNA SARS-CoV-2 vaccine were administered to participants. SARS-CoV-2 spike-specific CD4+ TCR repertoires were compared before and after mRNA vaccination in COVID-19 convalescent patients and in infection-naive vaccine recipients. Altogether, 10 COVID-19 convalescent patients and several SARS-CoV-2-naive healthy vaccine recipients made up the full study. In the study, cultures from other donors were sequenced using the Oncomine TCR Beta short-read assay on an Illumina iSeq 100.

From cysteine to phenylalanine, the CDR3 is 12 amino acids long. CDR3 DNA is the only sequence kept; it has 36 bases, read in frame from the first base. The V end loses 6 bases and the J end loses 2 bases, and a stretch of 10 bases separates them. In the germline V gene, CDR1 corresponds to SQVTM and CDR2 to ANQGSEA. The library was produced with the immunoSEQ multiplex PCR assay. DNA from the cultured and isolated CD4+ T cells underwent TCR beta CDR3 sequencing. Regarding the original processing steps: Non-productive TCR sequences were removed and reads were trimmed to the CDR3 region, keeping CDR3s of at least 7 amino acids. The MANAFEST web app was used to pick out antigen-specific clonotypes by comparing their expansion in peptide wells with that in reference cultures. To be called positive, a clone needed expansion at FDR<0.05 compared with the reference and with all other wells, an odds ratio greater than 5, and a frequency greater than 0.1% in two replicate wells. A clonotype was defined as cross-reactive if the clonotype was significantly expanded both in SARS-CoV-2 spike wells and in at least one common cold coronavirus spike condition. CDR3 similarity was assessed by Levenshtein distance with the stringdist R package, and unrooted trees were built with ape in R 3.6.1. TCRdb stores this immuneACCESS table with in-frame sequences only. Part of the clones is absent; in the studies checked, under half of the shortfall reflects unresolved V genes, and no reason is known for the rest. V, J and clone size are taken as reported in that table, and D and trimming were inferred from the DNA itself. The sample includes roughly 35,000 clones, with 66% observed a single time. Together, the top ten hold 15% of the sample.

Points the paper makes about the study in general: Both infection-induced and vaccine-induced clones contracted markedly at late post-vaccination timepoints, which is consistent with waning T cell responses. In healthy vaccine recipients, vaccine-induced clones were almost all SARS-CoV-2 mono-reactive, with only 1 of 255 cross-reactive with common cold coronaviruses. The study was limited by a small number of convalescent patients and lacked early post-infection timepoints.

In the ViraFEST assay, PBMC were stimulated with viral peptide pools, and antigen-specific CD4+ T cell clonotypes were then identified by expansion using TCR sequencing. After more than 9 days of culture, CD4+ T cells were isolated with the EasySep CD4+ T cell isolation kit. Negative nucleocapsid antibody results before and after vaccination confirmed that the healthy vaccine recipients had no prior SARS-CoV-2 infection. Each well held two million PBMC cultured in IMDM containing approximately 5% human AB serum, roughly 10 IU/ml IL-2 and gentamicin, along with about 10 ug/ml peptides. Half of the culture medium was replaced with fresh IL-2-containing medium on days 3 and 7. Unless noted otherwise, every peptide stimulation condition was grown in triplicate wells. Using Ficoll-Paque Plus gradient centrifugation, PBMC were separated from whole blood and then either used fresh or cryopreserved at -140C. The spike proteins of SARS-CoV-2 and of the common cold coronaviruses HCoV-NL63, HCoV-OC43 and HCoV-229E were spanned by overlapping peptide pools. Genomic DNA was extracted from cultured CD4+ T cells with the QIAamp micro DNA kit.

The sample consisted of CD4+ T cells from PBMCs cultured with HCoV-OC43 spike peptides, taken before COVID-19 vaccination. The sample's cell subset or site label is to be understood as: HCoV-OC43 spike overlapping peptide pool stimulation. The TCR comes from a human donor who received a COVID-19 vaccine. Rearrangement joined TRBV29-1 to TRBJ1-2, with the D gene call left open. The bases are TGCAGCGTAATAGGCCACAACTATGGCTACACCTTC. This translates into CSVIGHNYGYTF.